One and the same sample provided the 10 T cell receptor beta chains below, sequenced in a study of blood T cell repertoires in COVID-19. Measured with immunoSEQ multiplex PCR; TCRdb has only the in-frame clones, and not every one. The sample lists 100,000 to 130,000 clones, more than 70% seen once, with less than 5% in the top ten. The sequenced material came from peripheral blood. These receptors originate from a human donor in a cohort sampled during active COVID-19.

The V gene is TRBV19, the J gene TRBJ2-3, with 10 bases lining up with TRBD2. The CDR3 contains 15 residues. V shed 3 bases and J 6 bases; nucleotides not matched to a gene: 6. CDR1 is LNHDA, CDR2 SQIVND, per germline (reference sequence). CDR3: CASSISSGSSDTQYF. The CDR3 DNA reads TGTGCCAGTAGTATCTCTAGCGGGAGCTCTGATACGCAGTATTTT.

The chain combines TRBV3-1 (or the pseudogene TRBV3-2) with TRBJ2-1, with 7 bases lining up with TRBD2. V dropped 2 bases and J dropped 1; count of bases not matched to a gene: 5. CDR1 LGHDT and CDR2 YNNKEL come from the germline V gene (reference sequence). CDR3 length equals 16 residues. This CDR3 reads CASSQPAGVSYNEQFF. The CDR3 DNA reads TGTGCCAGCAGCCAACCCGCGGGAGTGTCCTACAATGAGCAGTTCTTC.

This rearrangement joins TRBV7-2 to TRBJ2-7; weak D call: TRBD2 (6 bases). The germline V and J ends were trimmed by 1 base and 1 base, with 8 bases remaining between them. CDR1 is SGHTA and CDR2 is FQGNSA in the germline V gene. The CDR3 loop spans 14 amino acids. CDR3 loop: CASSLGDFSYEQYV. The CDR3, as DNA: TGTGCCAGCAGCTTAGGGGACTTTTCCTACGAGCAGTACGTC.

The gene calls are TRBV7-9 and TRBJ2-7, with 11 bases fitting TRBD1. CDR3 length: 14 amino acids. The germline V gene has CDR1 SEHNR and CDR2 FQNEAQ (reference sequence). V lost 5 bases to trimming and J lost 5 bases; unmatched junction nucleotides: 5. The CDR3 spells CASSLGQGGNEQYF. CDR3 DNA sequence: TGTGCCAGCAGCCTGGGACAGGGGGGGAACGAGCAGTACTTC. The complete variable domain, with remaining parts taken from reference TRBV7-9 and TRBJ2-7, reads DTGVSQNPRHKITKRGQNVTFRCDPISEHNRLYWYRQTLGQGPEFLTYFQNEAQLEKSRLLSDRFSAERPKGSFSTLEIQRTEQGDSAMYLCASSLGQGGNEQYFGPGTRLTVT.

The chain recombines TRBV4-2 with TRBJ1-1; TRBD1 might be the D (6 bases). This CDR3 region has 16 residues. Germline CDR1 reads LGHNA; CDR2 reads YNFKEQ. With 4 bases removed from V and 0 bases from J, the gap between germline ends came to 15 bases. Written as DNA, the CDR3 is TGTGCCAGCAGCCTAGGGGGTGGGCCAATGAACACTGAAGCTTTCTTT. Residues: CASSLGGGPMNTEAFF.

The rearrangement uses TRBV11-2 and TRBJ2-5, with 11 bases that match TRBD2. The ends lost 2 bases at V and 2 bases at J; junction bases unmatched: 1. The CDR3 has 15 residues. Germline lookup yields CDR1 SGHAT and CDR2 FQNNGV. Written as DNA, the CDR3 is TGTGCCAGCAGCTTACTAGCGGGAGGACAAGAGACCCAGTACTTC. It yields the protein CASSLLAGGQETQYF.

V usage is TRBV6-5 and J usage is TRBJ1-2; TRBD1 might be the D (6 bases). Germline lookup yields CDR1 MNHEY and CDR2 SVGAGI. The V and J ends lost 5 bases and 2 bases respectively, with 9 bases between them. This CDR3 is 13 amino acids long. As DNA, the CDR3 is TGTGCCAGCAGTCCGAGGGGGAACTATGGCTACACCTTC. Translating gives CASSPRGNYGYTF.

Here the CDR3 DNA reads TGTGCCACCAGTGATCCAGGGCGATATGGCTACACCTTC. The encoded protein is CATSDPGRYGYTF. This rearrangement joins TRBV24-1 to TRBJ1-2; D may be TRBD1 (5 bases). The CDR3 is 13 amino acids. The germline CDR1 and CDR2 sequences are KGHDR and SFDVKD. V was clipped by 3 bases and J by 5 bases, with 9 bases between them.

The CDR3 nucleotides read TGTGCCAGCAGCTTAGCGCGGACCGGGGAGCTGTTTTTT. This sequence encodes CASSLARTGELFF. The genes are TRBV7-2 and TRBJ2-2; D ambiguous. The ends were cut back, 0 bases at V and 5 bases at J, with 4 bases in the middle. Looked up from germline, CDR1 is SGHTA and CDR2 is FQGNSA. This CDR3 spans 13 amino acids.

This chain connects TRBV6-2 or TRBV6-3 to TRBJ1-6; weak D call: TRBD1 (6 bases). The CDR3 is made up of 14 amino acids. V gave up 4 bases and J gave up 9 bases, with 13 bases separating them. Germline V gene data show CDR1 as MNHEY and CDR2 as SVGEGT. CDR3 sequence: CASSSAGGGSPLHF. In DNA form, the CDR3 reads TGTGCCAGCAGTTCGGCGGGGGGCGGTTCACCCCTCCACTTT.